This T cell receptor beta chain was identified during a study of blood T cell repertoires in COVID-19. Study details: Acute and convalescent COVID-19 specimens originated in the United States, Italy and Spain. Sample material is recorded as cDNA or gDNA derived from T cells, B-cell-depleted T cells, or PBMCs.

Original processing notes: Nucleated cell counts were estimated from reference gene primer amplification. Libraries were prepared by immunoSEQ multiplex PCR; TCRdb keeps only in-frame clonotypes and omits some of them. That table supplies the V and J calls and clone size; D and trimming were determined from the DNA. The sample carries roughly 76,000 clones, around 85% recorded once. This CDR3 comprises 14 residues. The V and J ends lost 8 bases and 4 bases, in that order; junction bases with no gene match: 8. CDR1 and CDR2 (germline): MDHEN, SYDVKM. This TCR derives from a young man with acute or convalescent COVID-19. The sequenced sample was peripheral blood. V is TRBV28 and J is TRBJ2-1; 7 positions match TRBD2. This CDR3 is CASCRASGYNEQFF. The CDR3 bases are TGTGCCAGCTGCCGGGCTAGCGGATACAATGAGCAGTTCTTC.